This TCR beta chain was sequenced for a study of T cells in Graves' hyperthyroidism and ophthalmopathy. Study outcomes and limitations: Most clonotypes expanded in thyroid above 0.001 were likewise present in blood.

This clonotype was picked up many times. The antigen remains unidentified. Regions amplified from RNA transcripts were the TCR beta CDR3 regions. The study used the HTBI primer set for a first-round RT-PCR of the TCR CDR3. TCRdb passed the multiplex PCR reads through MiXCR, listing each CDR3 protein once. Of about 540,000 distinct CDR3 sequences in the sample, more than 45% were seen once. Germline CDR1 reads SQVTM; CDR2 reads ANQGSEA. The CDR3 has 14 residues. The V gene lost 4 bases and the J gene lost 6 bases, with 18 bases spanning the gap. The hyperthyroidism was newly diagnosed and had lasted under 2 months; the patients were aged 18 to 65. Diagnosing involved the use of clinical symptoms, serum thyroxine and TRAb, thyroid ultrasound and orbital computed tomography.

The sequence came from a woman aged 18-35 years with Graves' hyperthyroidism. The source material was peripheral blood or thyroid tissue (not recorded which). The V and J genes are TRBV29-1 and TRBJ1-2, with a weak D call TRBD1 (5 bases). CDR3: CSVVTARGINGYTF. The CDR3 region has the DNA TGCAGCGTTGTGACTGCTAGGGGCATTAATGGCTACACCTTC.